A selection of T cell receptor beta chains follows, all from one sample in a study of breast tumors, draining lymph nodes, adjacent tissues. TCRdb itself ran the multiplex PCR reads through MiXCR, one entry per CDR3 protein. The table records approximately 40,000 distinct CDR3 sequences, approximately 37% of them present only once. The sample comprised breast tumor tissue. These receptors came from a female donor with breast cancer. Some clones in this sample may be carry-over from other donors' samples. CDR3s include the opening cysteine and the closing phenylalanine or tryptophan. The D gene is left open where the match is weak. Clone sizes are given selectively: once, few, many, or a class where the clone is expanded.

CDR3nt: TGTGCCAGTAGTACCGGGGGCAACTACGAGCAGTACTTC
CDR3aa: CASSTGGNYEQYF
abundance: NA
v_gene: TRBV19
d_gene: NA
j_gene: TRBJ2-7

CDR3nt: TGTGCCAGCAGCTTATCGGGTCTAAGCTCCTACAATGAGCAGTTCTTC
CDR3aa: CASSLSGLSSYNEQFF
abundance: many
v_gene: TRBV5-4
d_gene: NA
j_gene: TRBJ2-1

CDR3nt: TGCAGTGCTAGAGATAAAAGGGGGCAGGGCTATGGCTACACCTTC
CDR3aa: CSARDKRGQGYGYTF
abundance: NA
v_gene: TRBV20-1
d_gene: TRBD1
j_gene: TRBJ1-2

CDR3nt: TGTGCCAGCGGGGGGCTGTCCGGCTACGAGCAGTACTTC
CDR3aa: CASGGLSGYEQYF
abundance: medium-sized
v_gene: TRBV7-9
d_gene: NA
j_gene: TRBJ2-7

CDR3nt: TGTGCCAGTAGTATCAAGACTAGTGGTAATGAGCAGTTCTTC
CDR3aa: CASSIKTSGNEQFF
abundance: many
v_gene: TRBV19
d_gene: NA
j_gene: TRBJ2-1

CDR3nt: TGTGCCAGCAGCTTAGTTGAGGTACTAGCGGGAGAAATGAATGAGCAGTTCTTC
CDR3aa: CASSLVEVLAGEMNEQFF
abundance: NA
v_gene: TRBV7-2
d_gene: TRBD2
j_gene: TRBJ2-1

CDR3nt: TGTGCCAGCAGTTACGCGGGCCTCTCCTACAATGAGCAGTTCTTC
CDR3aa: CASSYAGLSYNEQFF
abundance: many
v_gene: TRBV6-5
d_gene: NA
j_gene: TRBJ2-1

CDR3nt: TGCAGCGCCGACCCCGGGACTAGCGGGAGGGTTAAAATGTTCTTC
CDR3aa: CSADPGTSGRVKMFF
abundance: NA
v_gene: TRBV29-1
d_gene: TRBD2
j_gene: TRBJ2-1

CDR3nt: TGTGCCACCAGCTCAAGCCCGGGTCGGACTGAAGCTTTCTTT
CDR3aa: CATSSSPGRTEAFF
abundance: NA
v_gene: TRBV15
d_gene: NA
j_gene: TRBJ1-1

CDR3nt: TGCAGTGCTAGCCTCCCTAGCGGGAGTTTTGGGGATGAGCAGTTCTTC
CDR3aa: CSASLPSGSFGDEQFF
abundance: NA
v_gene: TRBV20-1
d_gene: TRBD2
j_gene: TRBJ2-1

CDR3nt: TGTGCCAGCAGTTTATATGCCGGGACTAGCGGGAGTGAGACCCAGTACTTC
CDR3aa: CASSLYAGTSGSETQYF
abundance: few
v_gene: TRBV27
d_gene: TRBD2
j_gene: TRBJ2-5

CDR3nt: TGCAGTGCTAGCGGGAGGGCCGTTCAGAGCACAGATACGCAGTATTTT
CDR3aa: CSASGRAVQSTDTQYF
abundance: many
v_gene: TRBV20-1
d_gene: TRBD2
j_gene: TRBJ2-3

CDR3nt: TGTGCCAGCAGTGATCTACTAGCGGGAGGGCCCTACAATGAGCAGTTCTTC
CDR3aa: CASSDLLAGGPYNEQFF
abundance: many
v_gene: TRBV6-1
d_gene: TRBD2
j_gene: TRBJ2-1

CDR3nt: TGCGCCAGCAGGGACAGGGGGAGCTCCTACAATGAGCAGTTCTTC
CDR3aa: CASRDRGSSYNEQFF
abundance: NA
v_gene: TRBV5-1
d_gene: TRBD1
j_gene: TRBJ2-1

CDR3nt: TGTGCCAGCAGTTTAACAGTATACTCCTACGAGCAGTACTTC
CDR3aa: CASSLTVYSYEQYF
abundance: NA
v_gene: TRBV12-3/TRBV12-4
d_gene: NA
j_gene: TRBJ2-7

CDR3nt: TGTGCCACCAGCAGCCCGCTAGCGGGAGCCTCGGAGACCCAGTACTTC
CDR3aa: CATSSPLAGASETQYF
abundance: many
v_gene: TRBV15
d_gene: TRBD2
j_gene: TRBJ2-5

CDR3nt: TGTGCCAGCAGCGTAGCTCGGGGGGGCGGCTATGGCTACACCTTC
CDR3aa: CASSVARGGGYGYTF
abundance: many
v_gene: TRBV9
d_gene: NA
j_gene: TRBJ1-2

CDR3nt: TGTGCCAGCAGCCAACAGGGGGGACACACCGGGGAGCTGTTTTTT
CDR3aa: CASSQQGGHTGELFF
abundance: few
v_gene: TRBV3-1
d_gene: NA
j_gene: TRBJ2-2

CDR3nt: TGTGCCAGTAGTAAGGTGGGACCGAATGAGCAGTTCTTC
CDR3aa: CASSKVGPNEQFF
abundance: NA
v_gene: TRBV19
d_gene: NA
j_gene: TRBJ2-1

CDR3nt: TGTGCCAGCAGCTTAGGAACAGGGGGAGGAACAGATACGCAGTATTTT
CDR3aa: CASSLGTGGGTDTQYF
abundance: many
v_gene: TRBV7-9
d_gene: TRBD1
j_gene: TRBJ2-3

CDR3nt: TGTGCCAGCAGTGAAGGCGGGAGGGCCCCAGCGCAGTACTTC
CDR3aa: CASSEGGRAPAQYF
abundance: NA
v_gene: TRBV6-1
d_gene: TRBD2
j_gene: TRBJ2-7

CDR3nt: TGTGCCAGCAGCCCGCCCGGATTGGTCCAAGAGACCCAGTACTTC
CDR3aa: CASSPPGLVQETQYF
abundance: NA
v_gene: TRBV28
d_gene: NA
j_gene: TRBJ2-5

CDR3nt: TGTGCCAGCAGAAGGGGGGATACGCAGTATTTT
CDR3aa: CASRRGDTQYF
abundance: many
v_gene: TRBV12-3/TRBV12-4
d_gene: NA
j_gene: TRBJ2-3

CDR3nt: TGTGCCTGGAGGCCCGGGACAAGCTCTGGAAACACCATATATTTT
CDR3aa: CAWRPGTSSGNTIYF
abundance: NA
v_gene: TRBV30
d_gene: NA
j_gene: TRBJ1-3

CDR3nt: TGCAGTGCTAGCCCGACAGGGGGCTACACCTACGAGCAGTACTTC
CDR3aa: CSASPTGGYTYEQYF
abundance: many
v_gene: TRBV20-1
d_gene: TRBD1
j_gene: TRBJ2-7

CDR3nt: TGTGCCAGCAGCTTACGACAGGGTGCTACAGATACGCAGTATTTT
CDR3aa: CASSLRQGATDTQYF
abundance: many
v_gene: TRBV11-3
d_gene: TRBD1
j_gene: TRBJ2-3

CDR3nt: TGTGCCAGCAGTCTAGATCCCACAGATACGCAGTATTTT
CDR3aa: CASSLDPTDTQYF
abundance: NA
v_gene: TRBV6-4
d_gene: NA
j_gene: TRBJ2-3

CDR3nt: TGTGCCAGCAGCTTAGCGACCGAAAACACTGAAGCTTTCTTT
CDR3aa: CASSLATENTEAFF
abundance: NA
v_gene: TRBV7-6
d_gene: NA
j_gene: TRBJ1-1

CDR3nt: TGTGCCAGCACCCCCCTAGCGGGAGGGCCCCACAATGAGCAGTTCTTC
CDR3aa: CASTPLAGGPHNEQFF
abundance: NA
v_gene: TRBV12-3/TRBV12-4
d_gene: TRBD2
j_gene: TRBJ2-1

CDR3nt: TGTGCCAGCAGAGTAGGAACAGAAAACATTCAGTACTTC
CDR3aa: CASRVGTENIQYF
abundance: medium-sized
v_gene: TRBV2
d_gene: NA
j_gene: TRBJ2-4

CDR3nt: TGTGCCACCAGTGACTCCGGACAGGGACAGACCCAGTACTTC
CDR3aa: CATSDSGQGQTQYF
abundance: many
v_gene: TRBV24-1
d_gene: TRBD1
j_gene: TRBJ2-5

CDR3nt: TGTGCCAGCAGCCTCGATCTAGCGGGAGCGGTTACGCAGTATTTT
CDR3aa: CASSLDLAGAVTQYF
abundance: many
v_gene: TRBV7-9
d_gene: TRBD2
j_gene: TRBJ2-3

CDR3nt: TGTGCCAGCACGGTTGTCGGGGCCCGCTATGGCTACACCTTC
CDR3aa: CASTVVGARYGYTF
abundance: NA
v_gene: TRBV27
d_gene: NA
j_gene: TRBJ1-2

CDR3nt: TGTGCCAGTAGTAATACCGGGACTAGCGGGAGGACCCAGTACTTC
CDR3aa: CASSNTGTSGRTQYF
abundance: NA
v_gene: TRBV19
d_gene: TRBD2
j_gene: TRBJ2-5

CDR3nt: TGTGCCAGCTCACCACCGCAGGCCCTCCCCTCCTACGAGCAGTACTTC
CDR3aa: CASSPPQALPSYEQYF
abundance: few
v_gene: TRBV18
d_gene: NA
j_gene: TRBJ2-7

CDR3nt: TGCAGCGTTGGGGGTCAGGGAGACACAGATACGCAGTATTTT
CDR3aa: CSVGGQGDTDTQYF
abundance: NA
v_gene: TRBV29-1
d_gene: NA
j_gene: TRBJ2-3